This TCR beta chain was identified in a study of blood T cell repertoires in COVID-19. Study details: Samples came from the United States, Italy and Spain, spanning acute and convalescent COVID-19. The analysed material was cDNA or gDNA that came from T cells, B-cell-depleted T cells, or PBMCs.

Per the study methods: Using reference gene primer amplification, nucleated cell counts were estimated. Data came from immunoSEQ multiplex PCR; TCRdb stores just in-frame clones and leaves some out. D and trimming were read from the DNA, whereas the V and J calls and clone size are those reported in that table. The profile shows roughly 15,000 clones, 80% to 90% of them singletons. There are 20 residues in the CDR3. Trimming cost V 4 bases and J 2 bases; bases outside gene matches: 15. Germline assignment: CDR1 LGHDT and CDR2 YNNKEL (reference sequence). The receptor was derived from a man aged 50 to 60 with active COVID-19. The chain links TRBV3-1 (or the pseudogene TRBV3-2) to TRBJ2-6, with TRBD1 matching over 9 bases. The sequenced sample was peripheral blood. The CDR3 is CASSLQGWDRVLAGANVLTF. The CDR3 DNA is TGTGCCAGCAGCCTCCAAGGATGGGACAGGGTACTAGCTGGGGCCAACGTCCTGACTTTC.